This T cell receptor (beta chain) was identified during a study of blood T cells in healthy people across ages. Study conclusions and caveats: Diversity estimated from one million T cells was considered an underestimate. Higher diversity and more naive CD4+ cells were features of long-lived donors, compared to aged donors. Observed TCR beta diversity showed a strong correlation with the percentage of naive T cells as measured by flow cytometry.

Germline lookup yields CDR1 DFQATT and CDR2 SNEGSKA (reference sequence). V shed 0 bases and J shed 8 bases, with 20 bases lying between them. CDR3 length: 16 amino acids. Together with a sample-barcoded 5' primer, a J-beta primer mix was included in a second PCR lasting about 6 to 12 cycles. MiXCR was run by TCRdb on the 5' RACE reads, yielding one entry per CDR3 protein. The data show under 950,000 distinct CDR3 sequences, roughly 20% seen once. This clonotype has only a few counts. Antigen unknown. The origin of this receptor is a man aged 70-80 years in good health. J is TRBJ1-3 and V is TRBV20-1; D gene uncertain. The sample consisted of blood. CDR3 region: CSARERRTQSMDTIYF. CDR3 nucleotide sequence: TGCAGTGCTAGAGAGAGGAGGACCCAGTCTATGGACACCATATATTTT.